This passage covers 29 T cell receptor beta chains from one sample sequenced in a study of cytomegalovirus exposure and HLA in healthy donors. The primer mix had 60 Vbeta and 13 Jbeta primers. Assay: immunoSEQ multiplex PCR; the TCRdb copy retains only in-frame clones and omits some. The sample has under 200,000 clones; approximately 78% are singletons. The sequenced sample was PBMCs. The source is a girl aged 2 to 9 in good health and CMV-seropositive.

V usage is TRBV9 and J usage is TRBJ1-3, with a tentative D call TRBD1 (5 bases). The ends were cut back, 3 bases at V and 4 bases at J, with 32 bases in the middle. The CDR3 sequence is 21 residues long. Germline V gene sequence: CDR1 SGDLS, CDR2 YYNGEE. CDR3 bases: TGTGCCAGCAGCGGGGAAGGGGCAGGGAATGTAGCCTATTACCCCGGAAACACCATATATTTT. Protein product: CASSGEGAGNVAYYPGNTIYF.

The rearrangement links TRBV6-5 to TRBJ2-3; 8 bases match TRBD2. From germline, CDR1 is MNHEY and CDR2 SVGAGI. The CDR3 has 15 residues. The V and J ends lost 6 bases and 3 bases, in that order; junction bases with no gene match: 8. This CDR3 reads CASRPTSGLTDTQYF. The CDR3 coding sequence is TGTGCCAGCAGGCCCACTAGCGGCCTGACAGATACGCAGTATTTT.

The rearrangement joins TRBV2 to TRBJ2-7; TRBD2 matches at 14 bases. This CDR3 contains 16 residues. Per the germline V gene, CDR1 is SNHLY and CDR2 is FYNNEI. V lost 6 bases to trimming and J lost 7 bases; unmatched junction nucleotides: 11. Written as DNA, the CDR3 is TGTGCCAGCAGCGAGAGGGGACTAGCGGGAGTCTGGGAGCAGTACTTC. Residues: CASSERGLAGVWEQYF. The full variable domain, completed using reference TRBV2 and TRBJ2-7, is EPEVTQTPSHQVTQMGQEVILRCVPISNHLYFYWYRQILGQKVEFLVSFYNNEISEKSEIFDDQFSVERPDGSNFTLKIRSTKLEDSAMYFCASSERGLAGVWEQYFGPGTRLTVT.

This chain joins TRBV12-5 and TRBJ2-2; 12 bases line up with TRBD2. Germline trimming cut 5 bases from V and 4 bases from J; bases unmatched to any gene: 2. The CDR3 is made up of 15 amino acids. Germline V gene sequence: CDR1 LGHNT, CDR2 FRNRAP. CDR3 amino acids: CASGLGLAGTGELFF. The CDR3, as DNA: TGTGCTAGTGGTCTGGGACTAGCGGGCACCGGGGAGCTGTTTTTT.

This clone has more than one count but fewer than ten. The gene calls are TRBV4-1 and TRBJ2-7; the match to TRBD2 covers 12 bases. Per germline, CDR1 MGHRA and CDR2 YSYEKL. This CDR3 is 20 amino acids long. Trimming at V came to 1 base and at J to 1 base, leaving 14 bases not matched to a gene. CDR3 DNA: TGCGCCAGCAGCCAAGTACCCTCCTGGACTAGCGGGGAGGGTTCCTACGAGCAGTACTTC. It yields the protein CASSQVPSWTSGEGSYEQYF.

The J gene is TRBJ2-1, the V gene TRBV7-2, with TRBD2 as a possible D gene (6 bases). CDR3 length: 15 amino acids. Per the germline V gene, CDR1 is SGHTA and CDR2 is FQGNSA. The V end was cut by 3 bases, the J end by 8 bases, with 17 bases between. CDR3 protein: CASSFSSAVVDEQFF. The CDR3 bases are TGTGCCAGCAGCTTTTCTAGCGCCGTAGTCGATGAGCAGTTCTTC.

Comment on this clone: The junction and the germline gene differ at one end; a read error may be behind it. The chain joins TRBV19 to TRBJ2-5, with TRBD2 matching over 11 bases. CDR1 is LNHDA, CDR2 SQIVND, per germline (reference sequence). CDR3 size: 15 residues. The CDR3 sequence is CPRSFSGRAQKTQYF. The DNA for the CDR3 is TGTCCGCGATCCTTTAGCGGGAGGGCCCAAAAGACCCAGTACTTC. The variable domain in full, with the rest retrieved from reference TRBV19 and TRBJ2-5, is DGGITQSPKYLFRKEGQNVTLSCEQNLNHDAMYWYRQDPGQGLRLIYYSQIVNDFQKGDIAEGYSVSREKKESFPLTVTSAQKNPTAFYLCPRSFSGRAQKTQYFGPGTRLLVL.

The chain carries TRBV4-2 and TRBJ2-1, with 8 bases identical to TRBD2. CDR3 length: 15 amino acids. The germline CDR1 and CDR2 sequences are LGHNA and YNFKEQ. The ends lost 4 bases at V and 5 bases at J; junction bases unmatched: 7. Here the CDR3 DNA reads TGTGCCAGCAGCCCTAGCGGGTGGCGGGACAATGAGCAGTTCTTC. Translation gives CASSPSGWRDNEQFF.

This chain joins TRBV30 and TRBJ1-5; D not resolved. Germline V gene data show CDR1 as GTSNPN and CDR2 as SVGIG (reference sequence). Trimming removed 4 bases from V and 7 bases from J, with 8 bases in between. The CDR3 sequence is 11 residues long. The CDR3 DNA reads as TGTGCCTGGACCCTTCCCCAGCCCCAGCATTTT. It codes for CAWTLPQPQHF.

This rearrangement joins TRBV6-5 to TRBJ2-7; 7 bases line up with TRBD2. CDR3 length equals 15 residues. Looked up from germline, CDR1 is MNHEY and CDR2 is SVGAGI. Trimming at V came to 8 bases and at J to 2 bases, leaving 12 bases not matched to a gene. DNA of the CDR3: TGTGCCAGCTCACCTTGGGGGGAGGGACCCTACGAGCAGTACTTC. Amino acid sequence: CASSPWGEGPYEQYF.

V is TRBV7-3 and J is TRBJ2-2; 12 bases fit TRBD1. Unmatched junction bases numbered 14, after V lost 5 bases and J lost 7 bases. The CDR3 loop spans 18 amino acids. Looked up from germline, CDR1 is SGHTA and CDR2 is FQGTGA. This chain's CDR3 is CASSILGGTGGFIGELFF. CDR3 coding DNA: TGTGCCAGCAGCATACTTGGAGGGACAGGGGGCTTTATCGGGGAGCTGTTTTTT.

The V and J genes are TRBV30 and TRBJ2-7; TRBD1 might be the D (6 bases). Germline lookup yields CDR1 GTSNPN and CDR2 SVGIG (reference sequence). The CDR3 is made up of 15 amino acids. The germline V and J ends were trimmed by 2 bases and 9 bases, with 23 bases remaining between them. DNA of the CDR3: TGTGCCTGGAGTAGATTTGATGCGAGGGGGAGTGGGCAGTACTTC. This encodes CAWSRFDARGSGQYF.

The chain has TRBV6-5 and TRBJ2-1; D unclear. This CDR3 is 15 amino acids long. Trimming pared 6 bases from V and 0 bases from J, leaving 12 bases between. The germline CDR1 and CDR2 sequences are MNHEY and SVGAGI. The CDR3 spells CASSQSLSSYNEQFF. In nucleotides, the CDR3 is TGTGCCAGCAGCCAAAGCTTGAGCTCCTACAATGAGCAGTTCTTC.

The chain couples TRBV19 to TRBJ1-2, with D uncertain. The V end lost 8 bases, the J end lost 4 bases, and 5 bases lay between the germline ends. The CDR3 loop spans 10 amino acids. The germline CDR1 and CDR2 sequences are LNHDA and SQIVND (reference sequence). CDR3 DNA sequence: TGTGCCAGTGGCTTCTATGGCTACACCTTC. The encoded protein is CASGFYGYTF.

V usage is TRBV27 and J usage is TRBJ2-7, with TRBD1 matching 11 bases. J gave up 2 bases and V 5 bases, and 2 bases lay outside the gene matches. The CDR3 is 14 residues long. Germline V lookup: CDR1 MNHEY, CDR2 SMNVEV (reference sequence). Written as DNA, the CDR3 is TGTGCCAGCAGTCCGGGACAGGGGGCCTACGAGCAGTACTTC. It codes for CASSPGQGAYEQYF.

The rearrangement links TRBV27 to TRBJ1-5, with D possibly being TRBD1 (6 bases). CDR1 MNHEY and CDR2 SMNVEV come from the germline V gene (reference sequence). The CDR3 has 14 residues. The germline V and J ends were trimmed by 5 bases and 3 bases, with 11 bases remaining between them. CDR3 loop: CASSMGGPNQPQHF. The CDR3 DNA is TGTGCCAGCAGTATGGGGGGGCCCAATCAGCCCCAGCATTTT.

The rearrangement joins TRBV15 to TRBJ1-2, with D perhaps TRBD1 (5 bases). V lost 2 bases, J lost 7 bases, and 8 bases lay in between. The germline gives CDR1 LNHNV, CDR2 YYDKDF (reference sequence). This CDR3 is 12 amino acids long. The CDR3 DNA follows: TGTGCCACCAGCAGATTAGGGGCTGGCTACACCTTC. Protein: CATSRLGAGYTF.

The chain carries TRBV27 and TRBJ2-2; D remains unclear. The CDR3 has 11 amino acids. Trimming cost V 3 bases and J 7 bases, with 3 bases left between them. Per germline, CDR1 MNHEY and CDR2 SMNVEV (reference sequence). The CDR3 loop is CASSFYGELFF. In nucleotides, the CDR3 is TGTGCCAGCAGTTTCTACGGGGAGCTGTTTTTT.

This clone is a singleton in its sample. J is TRBJ2-5 and V is TRBV5-5; D may be TRBD1 (5 bases). Trimming cost V 4 bases and J 1 base, with 11 bases left between them. Germline loops: CDR1 SGHKS, CDR2 YYEKEE (reference sequence). This CDR3 contains 14 residues. In DNA form, the CDR3 reads TGTGCCAGCAGCCCCAGGGCAGCCCAAGAGACCCAGTACTTC. Encoded protein: CASSPRAAQETQYF. Filled out from reference TRBV5-5 and TRBJ2-5, the complete variable domain reads DAGVTQSPTHLIKTRGQQVTLRCSPISGHKSVSWYQQVLGQGPQFIFQYYEKEERGRGNFPDRFSARQFPNYSSELNVNALLLGDSALYLCASSPRAAQETQYFGPGTRLLVL.

This sequence joins TRBV4-1 and TRBJ1-1; possibly TRBD1 for D (6 bases). The length of the CDR3 is 15 residues. V lost 2 bases, J lost 6 bases, and 16 bases lay in between. Germline-derived CDR1 and CDR2 are MGHRA and YSYEKL. CDR3 sequence: CASSQPTGREAEAFF. CDR3 bases: TGCGCCAGCAGCCAACCAACAGGGAGAGAGGCTGAAGCTTTCTTT.

This clone was seen a single time. The chain uses TRBV30 and TRBJ2-5; D perhaps matches TRBD1 (6 bases). CDR1 and CDR2 from the germline V gene are GTSNPN and SVGIG (reference sequence). The CDR3 length is 15 residues. Trimming removed 0 bases from V and 4 bases from J, with 15 bases in between. The CDR3 region is CAWSVNLARGETQYF. DNA for the CDR3: TGTGCCTGGAGTGTAAATCTGGCCAGGGGAGAGACCCAGTACTTC.

This sequence joins TRBV14 and TRBJ2-3; 11 bases map to TRBD2. Germline CDR1 reads SGHDN; CDR2 reads FVKESK. The V segment lost 5 bases and the J segment 6 bases; nucleotides outside the gene matches: 22. The CDR3 runs 20 residues. For the CDR3, the DNA is TGTGCCAGCAGCGACGAACCGGGACACTATAGCGGGAGGGCCTTGGATACGCAGTATTTT. It encodes CASSDEPGHYSGRALDTQYF.

The rearrangement uses TRBV29-1 and TRBJ1-3, with D uncertain. The CDR3 is 12 amino acids. Germline assignment: CDR1 SQVTM and CDR2 ANQGSEA. V lost 6 bases and J lost 1, with 7 bases in between. The CDR3 DNA reads TGCAGCGTACGGGGATCTGGAAACACCATATATTTT. Its translation: CSVRGSGNTIYF.

The chain carries TRBV28 and TRBJ2-3; 9 nucleotides match TRBD2. The CDR3 length is 15 residues. CDR1 is MDHEN, CDR2 SYDVKM, per germline. V was pared by 2 bases and J by 0 bases, with 0 bases of the junction left unmatched. The CDR3 region has the DNA TGTGCCAGCAGTTTAGCGGGAGGGAGCACAGATACGCAGTATTTT. It encodes CASSLAGGSTDTQYF. The whole variable domain, remainder taken from reference TRBV28 and TRBJ2-3, is DVKVTQSSRYLVKRTGEKVFLECVQDMDHENMFWYRQDPGLGLRLIYFSYDVKMKEKGDIPEGYSVSREKKERFSLILESASTNQTSMYLCASSLAGGSTDTQYFGPGTRLTVL.

This CDR3 is CASSEGPTGVDGYTF. The CDR3 DNA follows: TGTGCCAGCAGTGAAGGTCCTACAGGGGTGGATGGCTACACCTTC. The chain employs TRBV2 and TRBJ1-2; 7 bases match TRBD1. The V gene's germline CDR1 is SNHLY and CDR2 FYNNEI. Trimming removed 1 base from V and 6 bases from J; junction bases left unmatched: 8. This CDR3 has 15 amino acids.

The chain carries TRBV2 and TRBJ1-5; 8 bases map to TRBD1. V shed 5 bases, J shed 5 bases, and the junction held 20 bases outside the gene matches. Germline V gives CDR1 SNHLY, CDR2 FYNNEI. CDR3 length: 19 residues. DNA for the CDR3: TGTGCCAGCAGTACCCTAACCGGGACAGGAGGTGCGAAGGATCAGCCCCAGCATTTT. Amino acid sequence: CASSTLTGTGGAKDQPQHF.

This clone has at least ten counts. This chain uses TRBV6-4 with TRBJ2-2; 8 bases align to TRBD2. Germline V gives CDR1 MRHNA, CDR2 SNTAGT. This CDR3 has 15 residues. The J segment lost 5 bases and the V segment lost 5 bases, leaving 7 bases of the junction unmatched. CDR3 coding DNA: TGTGCCAGCAGTCCAGCGGGAGATGGTACCGGGGAGCTGTTTTTT. It codes for CASSPAGDGTGELFF.

The chain has TRBV30 and TRBJ2-5; perhaps TRBD1 as D (6 bases). The V gene's germline CDR1 is GTSNPN and CDR2 SVGIG (reference sequence). V was trimmed by 0 bases and J by 4 bases, leaving 9 bases between them. The CDR3 is 13 residues long. CDR3 in amino acids: CAWSVRDTETQYF. The CDR3 nucleotides are TGTGCCTGGAGTGTACGGGACACAGAGACCCAGTACTTC.

This rearrangement joins TRBV9 to TRBJ1-1; 9 bases match TRBD1. CDR3 size: 14 residues. Germline CDR1 reads SGDLS; CDR2 reads YYNGEE. Losses at the gene ends were 3 bases for V and 7 bases for J; bases not matched to a gene: 7. The CDR3 bases are TGTGCCAGCAGCGCCGACAGGGGGTTGGATGAAGCTTTCTTT. Its translation is CASSADRGLDEAFF.